This T cell receptor (beta chain) was sequenced in a study of blood T cell repertoires in COVID-19. Turning to the study itself: From the United States, Italy and Spain came samples of acute and convalescent COVID-19. PBMCs, B-cell-depleted T cells, or T cells provided the cDNA or gDNA that made up the material.

In the authors' methods: Reference gene primer amplification yielded estimated nucleated cell counts. This table comes from immunoSEQ multiplex PCR, and its TCRdb copy is limited to in-frame clones, with some not included. D and trimming come from the DNA, and the V and J calls and clone size come from that table. The repertoire includes about 220,000 clones, 84% of them detected once, and approximately 2.5% sits in the top ten. The sequence came from a woman aged 60 to 75 with acute or convalescent COVID-19. The sample was peripheral blood.

The DNA for the CDR3 is TGTGCCAGCAGTGAAGCGGGGGGAATGTATCAGCCCCAGCATTTT. Its protein product is CASSEAGGMYQPQHF. The chain links TRBV6-1 to TRBJ1-5; a possible D gene is TRBD1 (5 bases). The V and J ends lost 0 bases and 5 bases respectively, with 11 bases between them. This CDR3 spans 15 amino acids. Germline CDR1 reads MNHNS; CDR2 reads SASEGT.